Listed below are T cell receptor beta chains from one sample, sequenced in a study of radiotherapy plus CTLA-4 blockade in lung cancer. TCRdb's table, derived via immunoSEQ multiplex PCR, lists solely in-frame clones and lacks some. The sample holds around 30,000 clones, over 70% seen once. The starting material was peripheral blood, obtained from a patient treated with radiotherapy plus ipilimumab. All receptors come from a human donor with non-small cell lung cancer that progressed on radiotherapy plus ipilimumab. Each CDR3 is given with its conserved first and last residue. The D gene is left open where the match is weak. Not every row has a clone size; where given, it reads once, few, many or a size class.

d_gene: NA
j_gene: TRBJ1-3
abundance: NA
v_gene: TRBV18
CDR3aa: CASSTDNHSGNTIYF
CDR3nt: TGTGCCAGCTCAACCGACAACCACTCTGGAAACACCATATATTTT

d_gene: NA
j_gene: TRBJ2-3
abundance: NA
v_gene: TRBV5-1
CDR3aa: CASSFSGGGTDTQYF
CDR3nt: TGCGCCAGCAGCTTCTCGGGTGGAGGAACAGATACGCAGTATTTT

d_gene: TRBD1
j_gene: TRBJ1-2
abundance: once
v_gene: TRBV2
CDR3aa: CASTRDRNYGYTF
CDR3nt: TGTGCCAGCACCCGGGACAGGAACTATGGCTACACCTTC

d_gene: NA
j_gene: TRBJ2-4
abundance: few
v_gene: TRBV6-5
CDR3aa: CASSGGSLAKNIQYF
CDR3nt: TGTGCCAGCAGTGGGGGTAGTCTAGCCAAAAACATTCAGTACTTC

d_gene: NA
j_gene: TRBJ2-6
abundance: once
v_gene: TRBV18
CDR3aa: CASSPTTIGSGANVLTF
CDR3nt: TGTGCCAGCTCACCTACAACTATCGGCTCTGGGGCCAACGTCCTGACTTTC

d_gene: TRBD1
j_gene: TRBJ2-7
abundance: few
v_gene: TRBV4-2
CDR3aa: CASSQDTSGTGVYEQYF
CDR3nt: TGTGCCAGCAGCCAAGATACCTCCGGGACAGGGGTCTACGAGCAGTACTTC

d_gene: NA
j_gene: TRBJ2-7
abundance: few
v_gene: TRBV21-1
CDR3aa: CASSNGGYPYEQYF
CDR3nt: TGTGCCAGCAGCAATGGAGGATATCCCTACGAGCAGTACTTC

d_gene: NA
j_gene: TRBJ1-4
abundance: once
v_gene: TRBV19
CDR3aa: CASNRQPNEKLFF
CDR3nt: TGTGCCAGTAACCGCCAGCCTAATGAAAAACTGTTTTTT

d_gene: TRBD2
j_gene: TRBJ2-5
abundance: once
v_gene: TRBV28
CDR3aa: CASSFGSGVGETQYF
CDR3nt: TGTGCCAGCAGTTTTGGTAGCGGGGTCGGAGAGACCCAGTACTTC

d_gene: TRBD2
j_gene: TRBJ2-1
abundance: NA
v_gene: TRBV28
CDR3aa: CASSLFAGAGNEQFF
CDR3nt: TGTGCCAGCAGTTTATTCGCGGGAGCGGGCAATGAGCAGTTCTTC

d_gene: TRBD1
j_gene: TRBJ1-2
abundance: NA
v_gene: TRBV5-1
CDR3aa: CASSPDRGLYGYTF
CDR3nt: TGCGCCAGCAGCCCGGACAGGGGGCTCTATGGCTACACCTTC

d_gene: TRBD2
j_gene: TRBJ2-2
abundance: NA
v_gene: TRBV4-1
CDR3aa: CASTQPGGPGGELFF
CDR3nt: TGCGCCAGCACCCAGCCGGGAGGGCCGGGCGGGGAGCTGTTTTTT

d_gene: NA
j_gene: TRBJ1-5
abundance: NA
v_gene: TRBV19
CDR3aa: CASSKAPWGGQPQHF
CDR3nt: TGTGCCAGTAGTAAAGCCCCCTGGGGAGGCCAGCCCCAGCATTTT

d_gene: NA
j_gene: TRBJ2-7
abundance: NA
v_gene: TRBV28
CDR3aa: CASFGGASYEQYF
CDR3nt: TGTGCCAGCTTTGGGGGTGCTTCCTACGAGCAGTACTTC

d_gene: NA
j_gene: TRBJ1-1
abundance: NA
v_gene: TRBV18
CDR3aa: CASSPPLDTEAFF
CDR3nt: TGTGCCAGCTCACCACCTCTGGACACTGAAGCTTTCTTT

d_gene: TRBD1
j_gene: TRBJ1-2
abundance: NA
v_gene: TRBV6-6
CDR3aa: CASRTGQSLSYGYTF
CDR3nt: TGTGCCAGCAGAACGGGACAGTCCTTAAGCTATGGCTACACCTTC

d_gene: NA
j_gene: TRBJ2-7
abundance: NA
v_gene: TRBV5-1
CDR3aa: CASSLTRSEQYF
CDR3nt: TGCGCCAGCAGCTTGACACGGTCCGAGCAGTACTTC

d_gene: NA
j_gene: TRBJ2-6
abundance: NA
v_gene: TRBV5-1
CDR3aa: CASSGQGSRVLTF
CDR3nt: TGCGCCAGCAGCGGGCAGGGCTCGAGAGTCCTGACTTTC

d_gene: TRBD1
j_gene: TRBJ1-2
abundance: few
v_gene: TRBV6-6
CDR3aa: CASSYTMTGAYGYTF
CDR3nt: TGTGCCAGCAGTTACACTATGACAGGGGCCTATGGCTACACCTTC

d_gene: NA
j_gene: TRBJ2-1
abundance: NA
v_gene: TRBV12-5
CDR3aa: CASGLGSGSPNEQFF
CDR3nt: TGTGCTAGTGGTTTGGGATCCGGGTCCCCCAATGAGCAGTTCTTC

d_gene: NA
j_gene: TRBJ2-6
abundance: NA
v_gene: TRBV27
CDR3aa: CASSLDRSGANVLTF
CDR3nt: TGTGCCAGCAGTCTCGACAGATCTGGGGCCAACGTCCTGACTTTC

d_gene: TRBD2
j_gene: TRBJ2-2
abundance: NA
v_gene: TRBV11-3
CDR3aa: CASSLTSGMLNTGELFF
CDR3nt: TGTGCCAGCAGCTTAACTAGCGGGATGTTGAACACCGGGGAGCTGTTTTTT

d_gene: NA
j_gene: TRBJ1-5
abundance: NA
v_gene: TRBV7-3
CDR3aa: CASSLYGTAWGNQPQHF
CDR3nt: TGTGCCAGCAGCTTATACGGGACCGCCTGGGGCAATCAGCCCCAGCATTTT

d_gene: TRBD1
j_gene: TRBJ1-1
abundance: once
v_gene: TRBV27
CDR3aa: CASSSTGDTEAFF
CDR3nt: TGTGCCAGCAGTTCTACAGGGGACACTGAAGCTTTCTTT

d_gene: NA
j_gene: TRBJ2-3
abundance: NA
v_gene: TRBV14
CDR3aa: CASSQHPRDTQYF
CDR3nt: TGTGCCAGCAGCCAGCACCCTCGGGATACGCAGTATTTT